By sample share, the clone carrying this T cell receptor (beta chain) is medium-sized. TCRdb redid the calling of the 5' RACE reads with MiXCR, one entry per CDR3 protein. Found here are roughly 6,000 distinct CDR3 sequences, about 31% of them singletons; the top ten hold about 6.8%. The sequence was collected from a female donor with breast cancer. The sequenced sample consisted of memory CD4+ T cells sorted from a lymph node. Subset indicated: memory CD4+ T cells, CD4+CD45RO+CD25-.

CDR3 sequence reads: CASSLTQNTEAFF. For the CDR3, the DNA is TGTGCCAGCTCACTCACGCAGAACACTGAAGCTTTCTTT. The chain links TRBV18 to TRBJ1-1; no clear D gene. Germline CDR1 reads KGHSH; CDR2 reads LQKENI. The germline V and J ends were trimmed by 4 bases and 1 base, with 7 bases remaining between them. This CDR3 is 13 amino acids long. The complete variable domain, with remaining parts taken from reference TRBV18 and TRBJ1-1, reads NAGVMQNPRHLVRRRGQEARLRCSPMKGHSHVYWYRQLPEEGLKFMVYLQKENIIDESGMPKERFSAEFPKEGPSILRIQQVVRGDSAAYFCASSLTQNTEAFFGQGTRLTVV.